What follows are 8 T cell receptor beta chains derived from one specimen sequenced in a study of spatial heterogeneity in lung cancer. MiXCR, run by TCRdb on the 5' RACE reads, gives a single entry per CDR3 protein. This sample has tens of thousands of distinct CDR3 sequences; less than 5.5% occur once, and the top ten carry 29%. Regarding time point: sample taken at primary tumor resection. Tumor, nontumor lung or frozen PBMC supplied whole RNA that was sequenced unsorted. Sequenced material: PBMCs, taken at surgery. These receptor sequences come from a female donor with early-stage non-small cell lung cancer.

This clonotype occurred many times. The CDR3 nucleotides are TGTGCCAGCCGTCTCGTTGGGGCCAACGTCCTGACTTTC. Its protein product is CASRLVGANVLTF. V is TRBV12-3 or TRBV12-4 and J is TRBJ2-6, with D hard to call. Trimming cost V 8 bases and J 3 bases, with 8 bases left between them. The CDR3 sequence is 13 residues long.

There are many counts of this clonotype. V is TRBV11-2 and J is TRBJ1-2; D might be TRBD1 (5 bases). In germline, CDR1 is SGHAT, CDR2 FQNNGV. V was cut by 5 bases and J by 4 bases, with 17 bases left in between. The CDR3 is 15 amino acids. For the CDR3, the DNA is TGTGCCAGCAGCCTCACCGGGCAGGGAGGCTATGGCTACACCTTC. This translates into CASSLTGQGGYGYTF.

This clonotype was observed many times. The genes are TRBV9 and TRBJ2-2; 8 bases are a match to TRBD2. Trimming took 0 bases from V and 4 from J; bases not matched to a gene: 8. Germline assignment: CDR1 SGDLS and CDR2 YYNGEE. CDR3 length equals 17 residues. The CDR3 sequence is CASSVGGAGVPTGELFF. The CDR3 DNA sequence: TGTGCCAGCAGCGTAGGAGGAGCGGGGGTTCCCACCGGGGAGCTGTTTTTT.

In this sample, this clonotype turned up many times. This chain links TRBV4-1 with TRBJ2-2; TRBD1 agrees at 7 bases. Per germline, CDR1 MGHRA and CDR2 YSYEKL. Trimming cost V 8 bases and J 0 bases; bases outside gene matches: 3. This CDR3 contains 14 residues. CDR3 nucleotides: TGCGCCAGCGCCGGGACAGCGAACACCGGGGAGCTGTTTTTT. The encoded protein is CASAGTANTGELFF.

Ten or more counts support this clonotype. The rearrangement uses TRBV5-1 and TRBJ1-6; a possible D gene is TRBD1 (5 bases). The CDR3 is 15 residues long. The V gene's germline CDR1 is SGHRS and CDR2 YFSETQ. Trimming removed 0 bases from V and 8 bases from J, with 12 bases in between. CDR3 sequence reads: CASSLEGRGYSPLHF. The CDR3 nucleotides read TGCGCCAGCAGCTTGGAGGGGCGAGGCTATTCACCCCTCCACTTT.

This clonotype appeared a few times. The chain carries TRBV9 and TRBJ2-6, with D unresolved. V was clipped by 0 bases and J by 4 bases, with 8 bases between them. This CDR3 contains 15 residues. Germline lookup yields CDR1 SGDLS and CDR2 YYNGEE. CDR3 in amino acids: CASSVASSGANVLTF. In nucleotides, the CDR3 is TGTGCCAGCAGCGTAGCTAGTTCGGGGGCCAACGTCCTGACTTTC. The entire variable domain, with the rest obtained from reference TRBV9 and TRBJ2-6, is as follows: DSGVTQTPKHLITATGQRVTLRCSPRSGDLSVYWYQQSLDQGLQFLIQYYNGEERAKGNILERFSAQQFPDLHSELNLSSLELGDSALYFCASSVASSGANVLTFGAGSRLTVL.

This clonotype was picked up a small number of times. The CDR3 region has the DNA TGTGCCAGCAGTTTGAGCGGGGGTAGCTCCTACGAGCAGTACTTC. Encoded protein: CASSLSGGSSYEQYF. The chain couples TRBV28 to TRBJ2-7, with 8 bases that match TRBD2. This CDR3 region has 15 residues. The V and J ends lost 3 bases and 0 bases, in that order; junction bases with no gene match: 4. Germline CDR1 MDHEN, CDR2 SYDVKM.

This clonotype was counted between two and nine times. The V gene is TRBV29-1, the J gene TRBJ2-5; D gene unclear. V lost 4 bases and J 9 bases, leaving 9 bases between the germline ends. This CDR3 region has 10 residues. CDR1 is SQVTM, CDR2 ANQGSEA, per germline. The CDR3 sequence is CSVGSSAQYF. The CDR3 DNA sequence: TGCAGCGTTGGAAGCTCGGCCCAGTACTTC.